This note documents a single TCR beta chain sequence. This sample is drawn from a study of blood T cell repertoires in COVID-19. Study in general: Researchers got acute and convalescent COVID-19 samples from the United States, Italy and Spain. The cDNA or gDNA used as material had been derived from T cells, B-cell-depleted T cells, or PBMCs.

Authors' methods: From reference gene primer amplification, estimates of nucleated cell counts were derived. Sequencing used immunoSEQ multiplex PCR; TCRdb keeps in-frame clones, though not all of them. That table is the source of V, J and clone size, and D and trimming were worked out from the DNA. The table records 150,000 to 180,000 clones, 65% to 85% of them present only once. This sequence was found in a woman aged 80 or over with acute or convalescent COVID-19. The sample taken for sequencing was peripheral blood.

CDR3 sequence reads: CASSYSPGTNTGELFF. Written as DNA, the CDR3 is TGTGCCAGCAGTTACTCGCCAGGGACAAACACCGGGGAGCTGTTTTTT. The chain uses TRBV6-5 and TRBJ2-2; D is possibly TRBD1 (6 bases). CDR1 is MNHEY and CDR2 is SVGAGI in the germline V gene. The CDR3 has 16 residues. Trimming shortened V by 0 bases and J by 2 bases, and 10 bases separated the two germline ends.